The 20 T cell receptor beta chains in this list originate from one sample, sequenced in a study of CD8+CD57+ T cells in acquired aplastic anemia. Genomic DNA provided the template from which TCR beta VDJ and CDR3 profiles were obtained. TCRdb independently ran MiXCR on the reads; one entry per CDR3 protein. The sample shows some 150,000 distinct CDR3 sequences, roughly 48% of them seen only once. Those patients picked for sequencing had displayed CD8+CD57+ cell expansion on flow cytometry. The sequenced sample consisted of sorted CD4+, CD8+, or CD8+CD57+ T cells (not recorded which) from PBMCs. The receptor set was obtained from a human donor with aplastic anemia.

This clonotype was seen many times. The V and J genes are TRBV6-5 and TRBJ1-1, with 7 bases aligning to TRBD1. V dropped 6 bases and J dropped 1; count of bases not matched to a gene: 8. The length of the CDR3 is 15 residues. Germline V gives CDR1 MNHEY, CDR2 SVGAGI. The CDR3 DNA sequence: TGTGCCAGCAGAGCAGACAGGGCGAAGAACACTGAAGCTTTCTTT. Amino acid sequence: CASRADRAKNTEAFF.

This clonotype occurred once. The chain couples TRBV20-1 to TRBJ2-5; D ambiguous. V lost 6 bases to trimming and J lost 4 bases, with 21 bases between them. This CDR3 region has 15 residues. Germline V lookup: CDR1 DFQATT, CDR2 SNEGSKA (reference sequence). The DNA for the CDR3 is TGCAGTGCCAGCAGCCCTAAGGCGGCGGCAGAGACCCAGTACTTC. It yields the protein CSASSPKAAAETQYF.

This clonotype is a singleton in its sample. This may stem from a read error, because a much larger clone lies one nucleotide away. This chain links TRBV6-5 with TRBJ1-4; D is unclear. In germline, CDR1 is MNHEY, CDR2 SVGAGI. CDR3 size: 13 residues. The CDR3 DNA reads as TGTGCCAGCAGTTACTCGATTGAGGGAAAACTGTCTTTT. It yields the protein CASSYSIEGKLSF.

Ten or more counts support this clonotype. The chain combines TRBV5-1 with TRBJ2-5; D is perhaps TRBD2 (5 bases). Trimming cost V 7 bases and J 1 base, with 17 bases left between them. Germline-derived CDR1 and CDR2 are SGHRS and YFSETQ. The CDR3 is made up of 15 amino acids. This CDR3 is CASHLGPGSQETQYF. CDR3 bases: TGCGCCAGCCACTTGGGTCCGGGGTCCCAAGAGACCCAGTACTTC.

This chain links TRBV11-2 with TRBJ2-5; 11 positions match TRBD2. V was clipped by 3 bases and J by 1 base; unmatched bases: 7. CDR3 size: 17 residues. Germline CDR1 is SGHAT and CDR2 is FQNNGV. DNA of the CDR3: TGTGCCAGCAGCTTTAGTTTAGCGGGGGGGTTCCAAGAGACCCAGTACTTC. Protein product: CASSFSLAGGFQETQYF.

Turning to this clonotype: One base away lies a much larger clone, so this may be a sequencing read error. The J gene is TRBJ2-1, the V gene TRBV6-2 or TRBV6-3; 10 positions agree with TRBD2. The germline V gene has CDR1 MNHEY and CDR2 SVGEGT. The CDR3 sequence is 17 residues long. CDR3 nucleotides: TGTGCCAGCAGTTACAGCCCCCTAGCGGGGGTGTACAATGAGCAGGTCTTC. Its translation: CASSYSPLAGVYNEQVF.

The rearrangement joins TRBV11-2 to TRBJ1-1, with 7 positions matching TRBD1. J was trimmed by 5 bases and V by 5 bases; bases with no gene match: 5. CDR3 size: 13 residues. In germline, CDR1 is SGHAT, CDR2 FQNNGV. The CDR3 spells CASSHGRGTEAFF. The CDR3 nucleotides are TGTGCCAGCAGCCACGGCAGGGGGACTGAAGCTTTCTTT.

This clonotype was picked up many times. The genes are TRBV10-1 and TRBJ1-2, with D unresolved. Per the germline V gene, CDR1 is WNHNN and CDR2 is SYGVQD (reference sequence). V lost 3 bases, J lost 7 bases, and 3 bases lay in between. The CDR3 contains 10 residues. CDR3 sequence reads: CASSEGGYTF. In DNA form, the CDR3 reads TGCGCCAGCAGTGAAGGTGGCTACACCTTC.

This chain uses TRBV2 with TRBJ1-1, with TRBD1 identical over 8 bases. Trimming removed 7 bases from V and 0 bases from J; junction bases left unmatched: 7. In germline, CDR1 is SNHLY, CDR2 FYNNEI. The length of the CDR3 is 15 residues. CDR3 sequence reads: CASTRTTGVNTEAFF. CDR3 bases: TGTGCCAGCACCAGAACGACAGGGGTGAACACTGAAGCTTTCTTT.

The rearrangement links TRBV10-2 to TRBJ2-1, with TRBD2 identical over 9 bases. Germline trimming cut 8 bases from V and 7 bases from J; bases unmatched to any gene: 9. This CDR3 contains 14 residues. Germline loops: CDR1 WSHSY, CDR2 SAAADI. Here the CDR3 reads CASLAGALVNEQFF. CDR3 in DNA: TGCGCCAGCTTAGCGGGGGCTTTGGTAAATGAGCAGTTCTTC.

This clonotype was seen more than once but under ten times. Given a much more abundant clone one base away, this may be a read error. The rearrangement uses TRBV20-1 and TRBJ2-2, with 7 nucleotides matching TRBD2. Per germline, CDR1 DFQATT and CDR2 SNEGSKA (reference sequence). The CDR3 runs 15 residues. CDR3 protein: CSARNQRGYTGELSF. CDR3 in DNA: TGCAGTGCTAGGAACCAGCGGGGATACACCGGGGAGCTGTCTTTT.

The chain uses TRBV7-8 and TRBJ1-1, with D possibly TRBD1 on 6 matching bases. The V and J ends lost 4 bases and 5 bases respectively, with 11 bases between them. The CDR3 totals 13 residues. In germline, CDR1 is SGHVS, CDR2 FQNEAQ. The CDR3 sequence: CASSSTGRTEAFF. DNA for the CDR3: TGTGCCAGCAGCTCCACAGGGAGGACTGAAGCTTTCTTT.

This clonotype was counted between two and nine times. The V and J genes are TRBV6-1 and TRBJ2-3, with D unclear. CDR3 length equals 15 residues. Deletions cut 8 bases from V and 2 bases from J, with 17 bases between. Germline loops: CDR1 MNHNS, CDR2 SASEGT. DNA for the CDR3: TGTGCCAGCTACACCGGGCCCGAGAACACAGATACGCAGTATTTT. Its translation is CASYTGPENTDTQYF.

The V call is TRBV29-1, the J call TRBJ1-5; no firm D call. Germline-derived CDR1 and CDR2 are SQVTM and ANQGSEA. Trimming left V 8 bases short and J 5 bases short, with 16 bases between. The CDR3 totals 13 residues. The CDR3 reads CSSQGLRDQPQHF. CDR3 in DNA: TGCAGCAGCCAAGGACTGCGCGATCAGCCCCAGCATTTT.

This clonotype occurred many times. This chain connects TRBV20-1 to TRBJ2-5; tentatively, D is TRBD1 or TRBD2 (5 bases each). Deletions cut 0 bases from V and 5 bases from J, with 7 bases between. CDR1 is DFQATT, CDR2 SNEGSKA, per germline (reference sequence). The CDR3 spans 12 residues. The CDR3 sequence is CSARDWGETQYF. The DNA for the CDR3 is TGCAGTGCTAGAGATTGGGGGGAGACCCAGTACTTC.

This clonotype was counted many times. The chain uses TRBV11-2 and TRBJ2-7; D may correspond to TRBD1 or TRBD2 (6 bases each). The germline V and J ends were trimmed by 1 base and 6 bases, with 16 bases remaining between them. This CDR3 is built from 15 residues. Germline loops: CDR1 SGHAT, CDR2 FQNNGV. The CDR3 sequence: CASSLGDGGGREQYF. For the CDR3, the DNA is TGTGCCAGCAGCTTAGGGGATGGAGGGGGTCGCGAGCAGTACTTC. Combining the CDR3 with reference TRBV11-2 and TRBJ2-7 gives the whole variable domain EAGVAQSPRYKIIEKRQSVAFWCNPISGHATLYWYQQILGQGPKLLIQFQNNGVVDDSQLPKDRFSAERLKGVDSTLKIQPAKLEDSAVYLCASSLGDGGGREQYFGPGTRLTVT.

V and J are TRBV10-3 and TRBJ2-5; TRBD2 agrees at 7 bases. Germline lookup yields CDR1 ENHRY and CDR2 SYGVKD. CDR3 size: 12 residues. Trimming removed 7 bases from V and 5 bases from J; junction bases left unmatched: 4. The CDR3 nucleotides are TGTGCCATCAAGCGGGGCGGCGAGACCCAGTACTTC. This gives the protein CAIKRGGETQYF.

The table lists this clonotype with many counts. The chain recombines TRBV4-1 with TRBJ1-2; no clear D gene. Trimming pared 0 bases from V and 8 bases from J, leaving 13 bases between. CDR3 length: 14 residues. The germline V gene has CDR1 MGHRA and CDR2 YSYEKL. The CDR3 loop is CASSQDRTGRGYTF. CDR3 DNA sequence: TGCGCCAGCAGCCAAGATAGGACGGGGAGGGGCTACACCTTC.

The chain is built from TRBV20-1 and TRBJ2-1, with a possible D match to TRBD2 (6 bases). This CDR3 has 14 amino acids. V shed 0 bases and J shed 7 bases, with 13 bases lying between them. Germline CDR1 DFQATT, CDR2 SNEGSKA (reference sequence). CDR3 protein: CSARDSLASNEQFF. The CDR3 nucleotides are TGCAGTGCTAGAGATAGTCTAGCGTCGAATGAGCAGTTCTTC.

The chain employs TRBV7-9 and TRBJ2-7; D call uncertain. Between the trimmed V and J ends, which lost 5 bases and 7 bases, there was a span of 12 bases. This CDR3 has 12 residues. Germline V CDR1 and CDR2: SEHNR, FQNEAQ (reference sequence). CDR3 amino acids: CASSVDLGEQYF. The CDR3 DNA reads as TGTGCCAGCAGCGTAGACCTAGGGGAGCAGTACTTC.